This TCR beta chain was documented in a study of shared clonotypes between healthy human individuals. CDR1 and CDR2 from the germline V gene are SGHAT and FQNNGV. V lost 3 bases and J lost 6, with 9 bases in between. The CDR3 is 12 residues long. Turning to this clone: Its antigen is unknown.

Profiling relied on immunoSEQ multiplex PCR, and the TCRdb table lists in-frame clones only, not all of them. The sample has 1 million to 1.3 million clones, approximately 78% seen once. The investigators split CD4+ cells into a CD45RA+ naive subset and a CD45RA-negative memory subset. Study-wide results and caveats: The expectation was that sequencing depth would affect clonotype sharing among donors. Among the subsets, naive ones generally showed larger estimated richness than memory ones.

The chain joins TRBV11-2 to TRBJ2-7; D possibly corresponds to TRBD1 (5 bases). The clonotype originates from a man between 18 and 29 years old in good health. Some clones in this sample may be carry-over from other donors' samples. Sequenced sample: memory CD4+ T cells from PBMCs. The subset is: CD45RA-negative fraction. CDR3 in amino acids: CASSFAGIEQYF. The CDR3 bases are TGTGCCAGCAGCTTTGCAGGGATCGAGCAGTACTTC. The full variable domain, in which reference TRBV11-2 and TRBJ2-7 provide the parts outside the CDR3, is EAGVAQSPRYKIIEKRQSVAFWCNPISGHATLYWYQQILGQGPKLLIQFQNNGVVDDSQLPKDRFSAERLKGVDSTLKIQPAKLEDSAVYLCASSFAGIEQYFGPGTRLTVT.